Detailed here is one TCR beta chain. Its antigen is unidentified. This entry is derived from a study of response to subunit inactivated influenza vaccine. Study-wide findings and caveats: A suggestion made by the authors is that each seasonal influenza vaccination recruits few new T cells.

Between the trimmed V and J ends, which lost 6 bases and 0 bases, there was a span of 15 bases. The V gene's germline CDR1 is MNHEY and CDR2 SMNVEV (reference sequence). CDR3 size: 15 residues. From the RT-PCR reads, TCRdb called clonotypes with MiXCR, one entry per CDR3 protein. The sample holds 700,000 to 900,000 distinct CDR3 sequences, less than 25% seen once. The sample was PBMCs from blood, taken 5 days after vaccination. This clonotype was sampled from a middle-aged man who received an inactivated influenza vaccine. The chain is built from TRBV27 and TRBJ2-7; a possible D gene is TRBD2 (5 bases). The CDR3 region has the DNA TGTGCCAGCAGGGACTTGCAGCGATACTCCTACGAGCAGTACTTC. It codes for CASRDLQRYSYEQYF.